The entry below describes one TCR beta chain. Its target is not known. This CDR3 comprises 13 residues. V trimming: 4 bases; J trimming: 5 bases; junction bases outside the gene matches: 3. Germline lookup yields CDR1 SGDLS and CDR2 YYNGEE. The data were taken from a study of T cell responses to AZD1222 COVID-19 vaccine. The study, taken as a whole, reports: Mostly white British, mostly female donors; authors suggested clonal diversity may be underestimated.

Here immunoSEQ multiplex PCR was the method, and the copy in TCRdb shows in-frame clones only, minus some. The sample shows about 120,000 clones, 80% to 90% of them seen only once. The sequences come from peripheral blood, collected on day 0 of AZD1222 vaccination. This sequence originates from an adult in good health. The rearrangement links TRBV9 to TRBJ2-5, with 9 bases matching TRBD2. The CDR3 protein is CASSFSGSETQYF. CDR3 in DNA: TGTGCCAGCAGCTTTAGCGGGAGTGAGACCCAGTACTTC.